One TCR beta chain is described in this entry. The CDR3 consists of 12 residues. The V end lost 5 bases, the J end lost 0 bases, and 4 bases lay between the germline ends. The germline V gene encodes CDR1 SSHAT and CDR2 FNYEAQ (reference sequence). Sequencing was performed with immunoSEQ multiplex PCR; in TCRdb, only in-frame clones are kept and a portion is missing. Found here are 75,000 to 85,000 clones, approximately 86% of them singletons; the top ten hold 24%. The data were obtained in a study of T cell responses to AZD1222 COVID-19 vaccine. The receptor's source is an adult in good health. Material: peripheral blood, obtained on day 0 of AZD1222 vaccination. The chain combines TRBV7-7 with TRBJ2-5, with D unclear. For the CDR3, the DNA is TGTGCCAGCAGCCCAAACCAAGAGACCCAGTACTTC. It translates to CASSPNQETQYF. The entire variable domain, with the rest obtained from reference TRBV7-7 and TRBJ2-5, is as follows: GAGVSQSPRYKVTKRGQDVTLRCDPISSHATLYWYQQALGQGPEFLTYFNYEAQPDKSGLPSDRFSAERPEGSISTLTIQRTEQRDSAMYRCASSPNQETQYFGPGTRLLVL.